This T cell receptor beta chain was profiled in a study of T cells in women clearing cervical HPV infection. The wider study: For cases, blood was sampled a median around 140 days after lesion detection, interquartile range roughly 85 to 220 days. Whole-study findings and limits: Controls had more TRBV6-7 (roughly 0.16%) than cases (approximately 0.11%). Combining TCR richness with V gene abundances gave 0.65 to 0.85 AUC.

This clone registers medium-sized by frequency. Antigen unknown. The read ends 3 residues early relative to the CDR3; the germline J gene fills the gap. Other DNA variants within this sample encode the same CDR3. Produced via immunoSEQ multiplex PCR; TCRdb's table is partial and in-frame only. In all, the sample yields more than 15,000 clones. The CDR3 has 13 amino acids. Looked up from germline, CDR1 is KGHSH and CDR2 is LQKENI. V shed 0 bases and J 7 bases; nucleotides not matched to a gene: 2. All participants had a single incident cervical HPV16 infection, and prevalent HPV16 infections were excluded.

This sequence was found in a woman aged 18-69 years with a cervical HPV16 infection that either progressed to CIN3+ or cleared (not recorded which). The source material was blood buffy coat. V is TRBV18 and J is TRBJ1-1; 7 bases are a match to TRBD1. CDR3 sequence reads: CASSPPGQVEAFF. The part of the CDR3 DNA that was read is TGTGCCAGCTCACCACCAGGACAGGTTGAA.